These 10 T cell receptor beta chains were sequenced from one sample in a study of blood T cell repertoires in COVID-19. Profiling relied on immunoSEQ multiplex PCR, and the TCRdb table lists in-frame clones only, not all of them. The table lists 120,000 to 150,000 clones, about 90% of them singletons. The specimen was peripheral blood. These receptor sequences come from an elderly woman with acute or convalescent COVID-19.

The table lists this clone with a count of one. This chain connects TRBV30 to TRBJ2-2; maybe TRBD1 (6 bases). This CDR3 comprises 16 residues. V dropped 2 bases and J dropped 4 bases, with 17 bases sitting between them. CDR1 GTSNPN and CDR2 SVGIG come from the germline V gene (reference sequence). CDR3 coding DNA: TGTGCCTGGAGTCACCTTGGGGGCCGGATCACCGGGGAGCTGTTTTTT. Amino acid sequence: CAWSHLGGRITGELFF.

This clone came up once. This rearrangement joins TRBV21-1 to TRBJ2-3; TRBD1 is the table's D call and was not checked against the DNA. TRBV21-1 is a documented pseudogene. The CDR3 totals 17 residues. The CDR3 nucleotides read TGTGCCAGCAGCAAAGTATTCTCGGGCAGGGGCAGGGATACGCAGTATTTT. This gives the protein CASSKVFSGRGRDTQYF.

The J gene is TRBJ1-2, the V gene TRBV7-8, with D unclear. The CDR3 consists of 14 residues. Trimming pared 1 base from V and 2 bases from J, leaving 8 bases between. Germline CDR1 reads SGHVS; CDR2 reads FQNEAQ. The CDR3: CASSLGSRNYGYTF. CDR3 in DNA: TGTGCCAGCAGCTTAGGGTCCAGGAACTATGGCTACACCTTC.

J is TRBJ1-1 and V is TRBV19, with a possible D match to TRBD1 (5 bases). The V end lost 0 bases, the J end lost 4 bases, and 12 bases lay between the germline ends. The germline V gene has CDR1 LNHDA and CDR2 SQIVND (reference sequence). The CDR3 has 15 residues. CDR3 residues: CASSIDGRVGTEAFF. The CDR3 DNA reads TGTGCCAGTAGTATAGATGGCAGGGTGGGCACTGAAGCTTTCTTT. Supplemented by reference TRBV19 and TRBJ1-1, the full variable domain reads DGGITQSPKYLFRKEGQNVTLSCEQNLNHDAMYWYRQDPGQGLRLIYYSQIVNDFQKGDIAEGYSVSREKKESFPLTVTSAQKNPTAFYLCASSIDGRVGTEAFFGQGTRLTVV.

The CDR3 loop reads CASSPRDRVDEQFF. In DNA, the CDR3 is TGTGCCAGCAGCCCCCGGGACAGGGTAGATGAGCAGTTCTTC. The J gene is TRBJ2-1, the V gene TRBV7-9; TRBD1 matches at 9 bases. V lost 5 bases to trimming and J lost 8 bases; unmatched junction nucleotides: 7. Germline CDR1 SEHNR, CDR2 FQNEAQ (reference sequence). CDR3 length equals 14 residues.

The chain uses TRBV7-9 and TRBJ1-4; no clear D gene. CDR3 length: 15 amino acids. Deletions cut 1 base from V and 5 bases from J, with 11 bases between. Germline-derived CDR1 and CDR2 are SEHNR and FQNEAQ (reference sequence). This CDR3 is CASSLGSSSNEKLFF. The DNA of the CDR3 is TGTGCCAGCAGCTTAGGGAGCAGCTCGAATGAAAAACTGTTTTTT. Drawing the rest from reference TRBV7-9 and TRBJ1-4, the complete variable domain is DTGVSQNPRHKITKRGQNVTFRCDPISEHNRLYWYRQTLGQGPEFLTYFQNEAQLEKSRLLSDRFSAERPKGSFSTLEIQRTEQGDSAMYLCASSLGSSSNEKLFFGSGTQLSVL.

Here the CDR3 DNA reads TGCAGTGCCACGGCAGGGGTTGGCTACACCTTC. Protein product: CSATAGVGYTF. The gene calls are TRBV20-1 and TRBJ1-2, with D possibly matching TRBD1 (6 bases). CDR1 and CDR2 from the germline V gene are DFQATT and SNEGSKA (reference sequence). The V gene lost 6 bases and the J gene lost 7 bases, with 12 bases spanning the gap. This CDR3 is 11 amino acids long.

In its sample, this clone was seen once. The chain couples TRBV11-2 to TRBJ2-5, with no clear D. Trimming removed 4 bases at V and 5 bases at J, with 11 bases between. This CDR3 is 13 amino acids long. Germline V gene sequence: CDR1 SGHAT, CDR2 FQNNGV. CDR3 sequence: CASSSLGRETQYF. The CDR3 DNA sequence: TGTGCCAGCAGCTCTTTGGGCCGGGAGACCCAGTACTTC.

J is TRBJ1-2 and V is TRBV5-1; D gene ambiguous. Germline loops: CDR1 SGHRS, CDR2 YFSETQ. V dropped 6 bases and J dropped 3 bases, with 12 bases sitting between them. The CDR3 totals 13 residues. The CDR3 coding sequence is TGCGCCAGCACCCCGGGTTCGGACTATGGCTACACCTTC. Translated, it gives CASTPGSDYGYTF. Filled out from reference TRBV5-1 and TRBJ1-2, the complete variable domain reads KAGVTQTPRYLIKTRGQQVTLSCSPISGHRSVSWYQQTPGQGLQFLFEYFSETQRNKGNFPGRFSGRQFSNSRSEMNVSTLELGDSALYLCASTPGSDYGYTFGSGTRLTVV.

V is TRBV5-1 and J is TRBJ1-1, with 7 bases lining up with TRBD1. This CDR3 has 13 residues. J was trimmed by 9 bases and V by 4 bases; bases with no gene match: 9. Germline CDR1 and CDR2: SGHRS and YFSETQ. CDR3 coding DNA: TGCGCCAGCAGCGAAGGACAGGTATGGAAAGCTTTCTTT. Translation gives CASSEGQVWKAFF.